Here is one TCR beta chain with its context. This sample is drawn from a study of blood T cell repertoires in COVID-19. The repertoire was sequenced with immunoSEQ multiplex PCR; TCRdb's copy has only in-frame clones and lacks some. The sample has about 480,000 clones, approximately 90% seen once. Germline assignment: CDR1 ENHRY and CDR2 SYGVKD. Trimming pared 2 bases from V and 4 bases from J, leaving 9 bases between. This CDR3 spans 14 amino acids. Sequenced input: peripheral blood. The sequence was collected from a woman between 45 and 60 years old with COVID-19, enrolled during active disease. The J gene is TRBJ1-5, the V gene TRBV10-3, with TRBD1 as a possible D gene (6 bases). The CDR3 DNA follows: TGTGCCATCAGTGAGGCAGGGGTGAATCAGCCCCAGCATTTT. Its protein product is CAISEAGVNQPQHF.